This T cell receptor (beta chain) comes out of a study of human T cells and chemical hapten exposure. The time point here: patch test 1, 2 weeks after DPC sensitization. Noted treatment: therapeutic diphenylcyclopropenone sensitization with weekly scalp DPC. Looked up from germline, CDR1 is MDHEN and CDR2 is SYDVKM. V lost 4 bases, J lost 4 bases, and 9 bases stayed unmatched. The CDR3 has 15 amino acids. A single record per CDR3 protein comes from TCRdb applying MiXCR to the RACE reads. The sample holds approximately 70,000 distinct CDR3 sequences, about 9.4% seen once. This receptor was obtained from a middle-aged woman with alopecia areata. Some clones in this sample may be carry-over from other donors' samples. V is TRBV28 and J is TRBJ2-7; 8 bases align to TRBD1. This sample comprised whole blood, obtained in connection with sensitization to the hapten diphenylcyclopropenone (DPC). The CDR3 spells CASSSTGDRPYEQYF. The DNA of the CDR3 is TGTGCCAGCAGTTCGACAGGGGACAGGCCTTACGAGCAGTACTTC. The full variable domain, in which reference TRBV28 and TRBJ2-7 provide the parts outside the CDR3, is DVKVTQSSRYLVKRTGEKVFLECVQDMDHENMFWYRQDPGLGLRLIYFSYDVKMKEKGDIPEGYSVSREKKERFSLILESASTNQTSMYLCASSSTGDRPYEQYFGPGTRLTVT.